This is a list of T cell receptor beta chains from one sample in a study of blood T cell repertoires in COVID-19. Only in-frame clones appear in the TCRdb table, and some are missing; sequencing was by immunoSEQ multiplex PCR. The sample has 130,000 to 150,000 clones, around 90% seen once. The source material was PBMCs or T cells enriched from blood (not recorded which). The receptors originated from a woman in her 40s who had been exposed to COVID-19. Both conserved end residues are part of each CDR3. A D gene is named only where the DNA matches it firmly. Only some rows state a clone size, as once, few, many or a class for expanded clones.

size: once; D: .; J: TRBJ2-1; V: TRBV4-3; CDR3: CASSQDLGGSYNEQFF; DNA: TGCGCCAGCAGCCAAGATCTGGGGGGCTCCTACAATGAGCAGTTCTTC
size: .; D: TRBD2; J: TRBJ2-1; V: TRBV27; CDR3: CASNLAGEAYNEQFF; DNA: TGTGCCAGCAATTTAGCGGGAGAGGCCTACAATGAGCAGTTCTTC
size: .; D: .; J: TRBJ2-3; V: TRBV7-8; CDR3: CASSSVRGTDTQYF; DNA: TGTGCCAGCAGCTCGGTCAGGGGAACAGATACGCAGTATTTT
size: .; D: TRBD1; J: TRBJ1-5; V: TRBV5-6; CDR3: CASSGTGKGQPQHF; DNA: TGTGCCAGCAGCGGGACAGGGAAGGGCCAGCCCCAGCATTTT
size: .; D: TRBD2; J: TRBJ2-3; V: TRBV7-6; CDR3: CASSPRLAGSEDTQYF; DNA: TGTGCCAGCAGCCCTCGACTAGCGGGGAGTGAAGATACGCAGTATTTT
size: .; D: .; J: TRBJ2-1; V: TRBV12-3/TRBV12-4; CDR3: CASSPGSKQFF; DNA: TGTGCCAGCAGTCCCGGGAGTAAGCAGTTCTTC
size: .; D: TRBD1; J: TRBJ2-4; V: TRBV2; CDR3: CASRTWDRVGKNIQYF; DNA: TGTGCCAGCAGAACCTGGGACAGGGTAGGGAAAAACATTCAGTACTTC
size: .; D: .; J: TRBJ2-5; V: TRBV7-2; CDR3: CASSQPPGETQYF; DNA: TGTGCCAGCAGCCAACCCCCCGGGGAGACCCAGTACTTC
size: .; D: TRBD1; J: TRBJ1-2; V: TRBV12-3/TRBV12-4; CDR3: CASSQDRDYGYTF; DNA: TGTGCCAGCAGCCAAGACAGGGACTATGGCTACACCTTC
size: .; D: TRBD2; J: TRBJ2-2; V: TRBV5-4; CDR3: CASSTKSGRATGELFF; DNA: TGTGCCAGCAGCACCAAGAGCGGGAGGGCGACCGGGGAGCTGTTTTTT